The rows below give T cell receptor beta chains drawn from one sample of a study of control samples from healthy donors and cancer patients. Data came from immunoSEQ multiplex PCR; TCRdb stores just in-frame clones and leaves some out. The data hold about 160,000 clones, with approximately 94% observed a single time. Sequenced: PBMCs. The receptors here all came from a man aged 60-69 years with colorectal cancer. The CDR3 runs from the conserved cysteine through the conserved F or W. The D gene is left open where the match is weak.

v_gene | d_gene | CDR3aa
TRBV5-1 | . | CASSPGGQLAKNIQYF
TRBV10-3 | TRBD1 | CAISEAQGAYGYTF
TRBV5-5 | TRBD1 | CASSLASTGASPLHF
TRBV9 | TRBD2 | CASSVKRSLAGGLRNTGELFF
TRBV5-1 | TRBD1 | CASRSRTGATEAFF
TRBV10-3 | . | CATRGGANQETQYF
TRBV14 | . | CASSQDGAGKKNSPLHF
TRBV6-6 | . | CASSYVRDRYF
TRBV6-5 | TRBD1 | CASGYRGRYVGYTF
TRBV19 | . | CASSSDGRTGELFF
TRBV6-4 | . | CASSVDFSYNSPLHF
TRBV2 | . | CASRLDMAGYEGYTF
TRBV6-6 | TRBD1 | CASSYLTGSRSPLHF
TRBV7-9 | . | CASSQEETQYF
TRBV6-1 | TRBD1 | CASSEEAGGSQPQHF
TRBV27 | . | CASSYYRGEAGTEAFF
TRBV27 | . | CASSFQGVFQETQYF
TRBV12-3/TRBV12-4 | TRBD1 | CASSSGGVGYTF
TRBV27 | . | CASSLKHNEKLFF
TRBV6-5 | TRBD1 | CASSFTGAKGNEQFF
TRBV5-1 | TRBD1 | CASQGVGSNYGYTF
TRBV3-1/TRBV3-2 | . | CASSQAGSYGYTF
TRBV6-5 | . | CASSMTGPNTEAFF
TRBV5-1 | . | CASSPTPTNYGYTF
TRBV5-1 | TRBD2 | CASSSTSGGAVSTDTQYF
TRBV19 | . | CASSPDSRGTEAFF
TRBV6-1 | . | CASSEVPYEQYF
TRBV18 | . | CASSEQNTGELFF
TRBV7-2 | . | CASSQGGSSDTQYF
TRBV9 | TRBD1 | CASSVAGGANTEAFF
TRBV2 | TRBD1 | CASTRGLDQPQHF
TRBV19 | TRBD1 | CASSDRTGDNYGYTF
TRBV5-1 | . | CASSLDGVGSPLHF
TRBV5-7 | . | CASRLLEGPQYGYTF
TRBV24-1 | . | CATSDLEGEETQYF
TRBV5-1 | . | CASSLGPGERLFF
TRBV9 | . | CASSDPGSTINYGYTF
TRBV7-9 | . | CASSVPGRAGYTF
TRBV3-1/TRBV3-2 | TRBD1 | CASSGTALGTDTQYF
TRBV27 | . | CASSSGRNSYYGYTF
TRBV4-1 | TRBD2 | CASSQAAGGQETQYF
TRBV7-9 | . | CASSLGPETQYF
TRBV7-9 | . | CASSLSRDQPQHF
TRBV6-6 | . | CASSYRGGISGNEQFF
TRBV5-1 | . | CASREGGTGELFF
TRBV7-2 | . | CASSSDREAFF
TRBV5-3 | . | CARSPRGSYEQYF
TRBV18 | . | CASSPDGNTEAFF
TRBV4-1 | TRBD1 | CASSPFRQGNSPLHF
TRBV30 | TRBD1 | CAWSRSRGQRGQPQHF
TRBV11-3 | . | CASSLEVGAKNTEAFF
TRBV5-1 | . | CASSWTDSTDTQYF